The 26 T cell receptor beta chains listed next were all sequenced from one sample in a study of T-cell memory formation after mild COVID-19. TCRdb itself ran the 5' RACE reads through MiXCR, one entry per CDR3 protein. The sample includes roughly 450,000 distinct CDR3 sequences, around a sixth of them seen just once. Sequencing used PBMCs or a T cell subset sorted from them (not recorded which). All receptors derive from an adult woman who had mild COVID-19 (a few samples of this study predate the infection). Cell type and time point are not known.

CDR3 in amino acids: CASSLFPRQESTGELFF. CDR3 nucleotide sequence: TGTGCCAGCAGCTTATTCCCCAGACAGGAAAGCACCGGGGAGCTGTTTTTT. The V gene is TRBV7-6, the J gene TRBJ2-2; possible D gene TRBD1, 6 bases. Trimming left V 2 bases short and J 4 bases short, with 17 bases between. Germline V gives CDR1 SGHVS, CDR2 FNYEAQ. The CDR3 contains 17 residues.

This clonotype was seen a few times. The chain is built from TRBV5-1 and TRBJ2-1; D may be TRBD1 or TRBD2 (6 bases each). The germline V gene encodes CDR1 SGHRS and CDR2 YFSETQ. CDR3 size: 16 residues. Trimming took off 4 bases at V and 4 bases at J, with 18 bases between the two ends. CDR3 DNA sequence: TGCGCCAGCAGCCCCGACGGAGGGGGGCTATACAATGAGCAGTTCTTC. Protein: CASSPDGGGLYNEQFF.

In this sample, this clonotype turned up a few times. CDR3 region: CASSLEQVYGYTF. DNA of the CDR3: TGTGCCAGCAGCTTGGAACAGGTTTATGGCTACACCTTC. J is TRBJ1-2 and V is TRBV5-4; D is perhaps TRBD1 (5 bases). The CDR3 has 13 amino acids. Germline CDR1 reads SGHNT; CDR2 reads YYREEE (reference sequence). V gave up 0 bases and J gave up 5 bases, with 8 bases separating them.

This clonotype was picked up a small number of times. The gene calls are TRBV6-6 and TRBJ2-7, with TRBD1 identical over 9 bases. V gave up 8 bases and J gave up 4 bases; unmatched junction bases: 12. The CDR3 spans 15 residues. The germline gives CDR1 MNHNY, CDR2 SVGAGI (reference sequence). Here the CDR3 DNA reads TGTGCCAGCCAACCCACCGGGACAGGGAAATACGAGCAGTACTTC. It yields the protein CASQPTGTGKYEQYF.

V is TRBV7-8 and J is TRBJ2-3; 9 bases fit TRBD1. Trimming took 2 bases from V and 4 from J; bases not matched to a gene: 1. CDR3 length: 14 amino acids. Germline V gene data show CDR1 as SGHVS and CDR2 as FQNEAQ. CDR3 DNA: TGTGCCAGCAGCTTAAGGACAGGGGCAGATACGCAGTATTTT. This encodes CASSLRTGADTQYF.

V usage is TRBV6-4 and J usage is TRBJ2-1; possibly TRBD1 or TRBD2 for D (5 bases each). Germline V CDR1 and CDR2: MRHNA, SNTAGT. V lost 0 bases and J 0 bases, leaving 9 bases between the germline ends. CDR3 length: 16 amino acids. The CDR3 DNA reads TGTGCCAGCAGTGACTCGACGGGGCTCTCCTACAATGAGCAGTTCTTC. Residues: CASSDSTGLSYNEQFF.

This chain's CDR3 is CASGLVTGELFF. The CDR3 DNA is TGTGCTAGTGGTTTGGTAACTGGGGAGCTGTTTTTT. The chain is built from TRBV12-5 and TRBJ2-2; D unresolved. This CDR3 has 12 amino acids. V lost 0 bases to trimming and J lost 8 bases, with 4 bases between them. Germline-derived CDR1 and CDR2 are LGHNT and FRNRAP.

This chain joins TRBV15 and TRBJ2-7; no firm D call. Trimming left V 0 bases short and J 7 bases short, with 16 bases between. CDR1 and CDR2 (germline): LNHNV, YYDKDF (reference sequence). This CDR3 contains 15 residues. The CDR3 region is CATSRDFAPMVEQYF. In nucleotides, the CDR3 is TGTGCCACCAGCAGAGATTTCGCCCCCATGGTTGAGCAGTACTTC.

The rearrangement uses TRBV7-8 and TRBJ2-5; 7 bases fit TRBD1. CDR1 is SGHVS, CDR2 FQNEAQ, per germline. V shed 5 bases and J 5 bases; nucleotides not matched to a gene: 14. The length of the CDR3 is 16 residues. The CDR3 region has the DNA TGTGCCAGCAGCATTAATGGGGACAGCGGTTGGGAGACCCAGTACTTC. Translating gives CASSINGDSGWETQYF.

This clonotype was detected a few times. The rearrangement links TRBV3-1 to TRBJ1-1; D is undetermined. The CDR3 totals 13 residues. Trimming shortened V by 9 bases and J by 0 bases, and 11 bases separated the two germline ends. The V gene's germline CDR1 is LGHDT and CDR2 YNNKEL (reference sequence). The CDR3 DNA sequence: TGTGCCAGACAAACCAGGATGAACACTGAAGCTTTCTTT. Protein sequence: CARQTRMNTEAFF. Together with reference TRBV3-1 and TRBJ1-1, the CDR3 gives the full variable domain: DTAVSQTPKYLVTQMGNDKSIKCEQNLGHDTMYWYKQDSKKFLKIMFSYNNKELIINETVPNRFSPKSPDKAHLNLHINSLELGDSAVYFCARQTRMNTEAFFGQGTRLTVV.

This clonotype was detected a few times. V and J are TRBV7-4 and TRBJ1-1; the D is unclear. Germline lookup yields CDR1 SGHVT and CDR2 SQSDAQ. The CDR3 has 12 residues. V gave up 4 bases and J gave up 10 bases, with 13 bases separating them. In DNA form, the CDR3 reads TGTGCCAGCAGCTACCGGGCCCCAGGAGCTTTCTTT. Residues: CASSYRAPGAFF.

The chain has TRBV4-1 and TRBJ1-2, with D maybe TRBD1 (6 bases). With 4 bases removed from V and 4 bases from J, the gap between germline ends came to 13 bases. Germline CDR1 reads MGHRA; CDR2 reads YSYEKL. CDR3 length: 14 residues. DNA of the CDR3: TGCGCCAGCAGCCCCGAACAGGGCCGCTATGGCTACACCTTC. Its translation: CASSPEQGRYGYTF.

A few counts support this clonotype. This CDR3 is CASSPPGLLNYGYTF. CDR3 nucleotide sequence: TGTGCCAGCAGCCCCCCGGGACTCTTGAACTATGGCTACACCTTC. The chain links TRBV7-2 to TRBJ1-2; a weak D match, TRBD1 (5 bases). In germline, CDR1 is SGHTA, CDR2 FQGNSA. The V and J ends lost 5 bases and 2 bases respectively, with 15 bases between them. The CDR3 covers 15 residues.

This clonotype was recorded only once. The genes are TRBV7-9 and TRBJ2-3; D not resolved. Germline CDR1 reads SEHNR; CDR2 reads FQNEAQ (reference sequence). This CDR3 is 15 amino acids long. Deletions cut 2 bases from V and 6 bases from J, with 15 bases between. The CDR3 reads CASSLKRQVGDTQYF. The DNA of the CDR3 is TGTGCCAGCAGCTTAAAAAGGCAGGTGGGGGATACGCAGTATTTT.

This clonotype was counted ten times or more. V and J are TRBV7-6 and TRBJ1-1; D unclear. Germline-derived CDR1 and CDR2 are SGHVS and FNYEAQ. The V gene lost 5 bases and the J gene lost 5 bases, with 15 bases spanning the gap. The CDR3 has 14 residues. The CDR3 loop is CASSQMTSGTEAFF. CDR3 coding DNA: TGTGCCAGCAGCCAAATGACATCGGGGACTGAAGCTTTCTTT.

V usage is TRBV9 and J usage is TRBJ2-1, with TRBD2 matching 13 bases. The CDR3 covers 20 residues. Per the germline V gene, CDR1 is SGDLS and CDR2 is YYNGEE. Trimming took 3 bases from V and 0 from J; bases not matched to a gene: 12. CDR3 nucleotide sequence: TGTGCCAGCAGCGCCGGACGCATGACTAGCGGGAGGTCCTCCTACAATGAGCAGTTCTTC. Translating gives CASSAGRMTSGRSSYNEQFF.

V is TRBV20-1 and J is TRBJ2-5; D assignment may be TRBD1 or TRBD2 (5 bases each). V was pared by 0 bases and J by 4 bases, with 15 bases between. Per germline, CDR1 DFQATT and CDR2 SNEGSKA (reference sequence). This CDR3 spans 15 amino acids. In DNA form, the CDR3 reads TGCAGTGCTAGAGATCATAGGACGGGACCAGAGACCCAGTACTTC. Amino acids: CSARDHRTGPETQYF.

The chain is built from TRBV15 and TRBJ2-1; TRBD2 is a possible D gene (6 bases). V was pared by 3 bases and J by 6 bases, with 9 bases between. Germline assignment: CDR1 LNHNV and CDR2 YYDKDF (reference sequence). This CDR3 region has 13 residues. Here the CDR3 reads CATSSWGVNEQFF. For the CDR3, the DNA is TGTGCCACCAGCAGTTGGGGGGTCAATGAGCAGTTCTTC.

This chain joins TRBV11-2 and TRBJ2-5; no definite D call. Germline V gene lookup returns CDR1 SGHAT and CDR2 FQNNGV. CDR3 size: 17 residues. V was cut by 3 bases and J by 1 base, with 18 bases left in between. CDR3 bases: TGTGCCAGCAGCTTGAATATTGGCCTCTCGGGCCAAGAGACCCAGTACTTC. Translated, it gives CASSLNIGLSGQETQYF.

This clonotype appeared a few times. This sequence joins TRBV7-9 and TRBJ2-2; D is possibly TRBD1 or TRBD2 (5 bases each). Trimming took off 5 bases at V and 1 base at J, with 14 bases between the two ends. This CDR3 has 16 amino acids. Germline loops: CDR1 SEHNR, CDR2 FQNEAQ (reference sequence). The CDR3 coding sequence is TGTGCCAGCAGCCCTGGGGACGGACTGAACACCGGGGAGCTGTTTTTT. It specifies CASSPGDGLNTGELFF.

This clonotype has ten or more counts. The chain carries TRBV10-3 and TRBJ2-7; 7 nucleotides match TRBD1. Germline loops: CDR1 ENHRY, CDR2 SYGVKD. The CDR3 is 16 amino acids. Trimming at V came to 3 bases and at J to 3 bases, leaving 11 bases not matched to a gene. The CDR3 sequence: CAISDPDRDVYYEQYF. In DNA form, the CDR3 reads TGTGCCATCAGTGACCCCGACAGGGACGTGTACTACGAGCAGTACTTC.

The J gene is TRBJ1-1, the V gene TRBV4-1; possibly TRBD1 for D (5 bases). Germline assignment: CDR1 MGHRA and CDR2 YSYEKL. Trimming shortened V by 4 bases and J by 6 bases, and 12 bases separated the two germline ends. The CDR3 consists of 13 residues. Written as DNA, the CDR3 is TGCGCCAGCAGCCGGGGGACGTATCCTGAAGCTTTCTTT. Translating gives CASSRGTYPEAFF.

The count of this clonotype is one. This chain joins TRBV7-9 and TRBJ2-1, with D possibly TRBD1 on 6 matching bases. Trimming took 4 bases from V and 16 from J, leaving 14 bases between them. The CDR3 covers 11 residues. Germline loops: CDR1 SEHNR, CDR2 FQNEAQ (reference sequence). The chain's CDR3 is CASSSQGPGFF. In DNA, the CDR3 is TGTGCCAGCAGCTCTCAGGGGCCCGGATTCTTC.

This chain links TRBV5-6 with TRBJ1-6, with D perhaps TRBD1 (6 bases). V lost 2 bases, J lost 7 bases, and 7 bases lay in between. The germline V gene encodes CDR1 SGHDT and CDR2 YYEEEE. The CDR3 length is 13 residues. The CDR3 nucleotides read TGTGCCAGCAGCTTTCAGGGGAATTCACCCCTCCACTTT. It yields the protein CASSFQGNSPLHF.

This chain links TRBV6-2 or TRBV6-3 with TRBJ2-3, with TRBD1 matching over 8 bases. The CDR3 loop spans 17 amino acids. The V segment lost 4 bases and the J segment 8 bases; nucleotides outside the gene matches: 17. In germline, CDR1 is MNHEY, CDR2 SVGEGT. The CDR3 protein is CASSSPFDRGPLGTQYF. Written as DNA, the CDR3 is TGTGCCAGCAGTTCCCCGTTTGACAGGGGTCCCCTCGGTACGCAGTATTTT.

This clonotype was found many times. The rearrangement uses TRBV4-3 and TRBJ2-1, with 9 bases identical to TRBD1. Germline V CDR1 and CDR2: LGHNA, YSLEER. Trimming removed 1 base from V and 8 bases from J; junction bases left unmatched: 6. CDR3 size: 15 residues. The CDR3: CASSQGQGEAYEQFF. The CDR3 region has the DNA TGCGCCAGCAGCCAAGGACAGGGGGAAGCCTATGAGCAGTTCTTC.